The source of this T cell receptor beta chain is a study of blood T cells in healthy people across ages. The people who gave samples were healthy Caucasians from Russia, aged roughly 6 to 90. At least 6.5 million PBMCs were isolated per sample. This clonotype appeared a few times. What it recognizes is unknown. Findings of the study overall: With unsorted PBMCs, a conclusive comparison of naive versus antigen-experienced cells was not possible. More naive CD4+ cells and higher diversity marked long-lived donors relative to aged donors.

The CDR3 spans 15 residues. V lost 4 bases and J lost 0, with 10 bases in between. Germline V lookup: CDR1 SEHNR, CDR2 FQNEAQ (reference sequence). Combining a sample-barcoded 5' primer with a J-beta primer mix, a second PCR ran for about 7 to 11 cycles. MiXCR, applied by TCRdb to the 5' RACE reads, yields one record per CDR3 protein. This table holds 550,000 to 750,000 distinct CDR3 sequences, over 20% found once. The TCR comes from a man aged 65-85 years in good health. The sequencing sample was made of blood. The chain uses TRBV7-9 and TRBJ2-1; the D is unclear. CDR3 in DNA: TGTGCCAGCAGCTCGACCAGAAGCTCCTACAATGAGCAGTTCTTC. This sequence encodes CASSSTRSSYNEQFF.